This T cell receptor beta chain stems from a study of T cells in Graves' hyperthyroidism and ophthalmopathy. Study information: Sampling of peripheral blood happened at initial diagnosis, prior to any treatment.

With 2 bases removed from V and 6 bases from J, the gap between germline ends came to 10 bases. CDR1 and CDR2 from the germline V gene are MNHEY and SMNVEV (reference sequence). The CDR3 covers 13 residues. Disease lasting under 3 months, a NOSPECS grade of at least 4, and a Clinical Activity Score of at least 3 were features of the ophthalmopathy patients. It was RNA transcripts that yielded the amplified TCR beta CDR3 regions. TCR CDR3 underwent first-round RT-PCR with the HTBI primer set. TCRdb re-called the multiplex PCR reads through MiXCR, storing one row per CDR3 protein. Among over 350,000 distinct CDR3 sequences listed, roughly 18% were seen once. In its sample, this clonotype was seen many times.

V usage is TRBV27 and J usage is TRBJ1-1; D gene unclear. The sequence was collected from a man aged 18 to 35 with Graves' ophthalmopathy. The sequenced sample consisted of blood. In DNA, the CDR3 is TGTGCCAGCAGTTTAGGGCCGACATCTGAAGCTTTCTTT. Encoded protein: CASSLGPTSEAFF.